This TCR beta chain was found in a study of cytomegalovirus exposure and HLA in healthy donors. PCR primers comprised 60 Vbeta and 13 Jbeta primers. Profiled with immunoSEQ multiplex PCR; TCRdb holds only in-frame clones, not every one. The data show roughly 110,000 clones, with around 75% seen just once and over 2.5% held by the top ten. The germline V and J ends were trimmed by 6 bases and 4 bases, with 19 bases remaining between them. Germline lookup yields CDR1 MDHEN and CDR2 SYDVKM. The CDR3 is 15 residues long. The sample holds a few counts of this clone. This receptor was identified in a female donor in good health and CMV-seronegative. The chain carries TRBV28 and TRBJ2-7; D is uncertain. Sequencing was done on a sample of PBMCs. Here the CDR3 reads CASREESSSPYEQYF. As DNA, the CDR3 is TGTGCCAGCAGAGAAGAGTCCAGTAGCCCTTACGAGCAGTACTTC.